A selection of T cell receptor beta chains follows, all from one sample in a study of glioma-infiltrating T cells after dendritic cell vaccination. Sequencing was performed with immunoSEQ multiplex PCR; in TCRdb, only in-frame clones are kept and a portion is missing. The table lists over 80,000 clones, approximately 78% of them singletons. The specimen comprised blood, sampled after dendritic cell vaccination. The receptors were sampled from a human donor with glioblastoma. Each CDR3 is given with its conserved first and last residue. Each record gives: J gene, V gene, clone size, D gene, CDR3 length, CDR3 DNA, CDR3 protein. D genes are given only for firm matches. Clone size is stated in some rows and not others, as once, few, many or a class when expanded.

j_call: TRBJ2-5
v_call: TRBV4-1
clone_size: -
d_call: -
cdr3_length: 15
cdr3_nt: TGCGCCAGCAGCCAAGAGTCCGGGTTCGGGGAGACCCAGTACTTC
cdr3_aa: CASSQESGFGETQYF

j_call: TRBJ1-1
v_call: TRBV11-2
clone_size: -
d_call: -
cdr3_length: 15
cdr3_nt: TGTGCCAGCAGCTTAACAAAGGGCGCGTGGGGCGAAGCTTTCTTT
cdr3_aa: CASSLTKGAWGEAFF

j_call: TRBJ2-7
v_call: TRBV7-9
clone_size: -
d_call: TRBD2
cdr3_length: 15
cdr3_nt: TGTGCCAGCAGCAACCGAGCGGGGTTGTCCTACGAGCAGTACTTC
cdr3_aa: CASSNRAGLSYEQYF

j_call: TRBJ1-5
v_call: TRBV19
clone_size: -
d_call: -
cdr3_length: 14
cdr3_nt: TGTGCCAGACAGCACAGGGAAAGCAATCAGCCCCAGCATTTT
cdr3_aa: CARQHRESNQPQHF

j_call: TRBJ1-6
v_call: TRBV5-4
clone_size: -
d_call: TRBD1
cdr3_length: 16
cdr3_nt: TGTGCCAGCAGCTTGGCCCGGGGACAGTATAATTCACCCCTCCACTTT
cdr3_aa: CASSLARGQYNSPLHF

j_call: TRBJ1-2
v_call: TRBV18
clone_size: -
d_call: -
cdr3_length: 16
cdr3_nt: TGTGCCAGCTCACCAAATCCGGCGGGGAGTGGCTATGGCTACACCTTC
cdr3_aa: CASSPNPAGSGYGYTF

j_call: TRBJ2-5
v_call: TRBV5-1
clone_size: -
d_call: TRBD2
cdr3_length: 14
cdr3_nt: TGCGCCAGCAGCCCGCGACTAGCGGCAGAGACCCAGTACTTC
cdr3_aa: CASSPRLAAETQYF

j_call: TRBJ1-2
v_call: TRBV5-4
clone_size: -
d_call: -
cdr3_length: 16
cdr3_nt: TGTGCCAGCAGCCGGCAGAGCGGCCAGGCTAACTATGGCTACACCTTC
cdr3_aa: CASSRQSGQANYGYTF

j_call: TRBJ2-2
v_call: TRBV29-1
clone_size: -
d_call: TRBD2
cdr3_length: 17
cdr3_nt: TGCAGCGTTGAAGATCATGGACTAGCGGCCAACACCGGGGAGCTGTTTTTT
cdr3_aa: CSVEDHGLAANTGELFF

j_call: TRBJ1-4
v_call: TRBV19
clone_size: -
d_call: -
cdr3_length: 13
cdr3_nt: TGTGCCAGTAGTTCCCGGGGGAATGAAAAACTGTTTTTT
cdr3_aa: CASSSRGNEKLFF

j_call: TRBJ2-1
v_call: TRBV5-4
clone_size: -
d_call: -
cdr3_length: 14
cdr3_nt: TGTGCCAGCAGCTCTTCGGGGGTAATCGGCGAGCAGTTCTTC
cdr3_aa: CASSSSGVIGEQFF

j_call: TRBJ2-2
v_call: TRBV29-1
clone_size: -
d_call: -
cdr3_length: 14
cdr3_nt: TGCAGCGTGAGGACACCCTTGAACACCGGGGAGCTGTTTTTT
cdr3_aa: CSVRTPLNTGELFF

j_call: TRBJ2-7
v_call: TRBV2
clone_size: few
d_call: -
cdr3_length: 14
cdr3_nt: TGTGCCAGCAGTGAAAACGGGGGATACCAAAAGCAGTACTTC
cdr3_aa: CASSENGGYQKQYF

j_call: TRBJ1-2
v_call: TRBV7-3
clone_size: -
d_call: -
cdr3_length: 13
cdr3_nt: TGTGCCAGCAGCGAAGGAGGTGTCGGTGGCTACACCTTC
cdr3_aa: CASSEGGVGGYTF

j_call: TRBJ2-3
v_call: TRBV9
clone_size: -
d_call: TRBD2
cdr3_length: 16
cdr3_nt: TGTGCCAGCAGCCTTAGCGGGGAGCTTCACACAGATACGCAGTATTTT
cdr3_aa: CASSLSGELHTDTQYF

j_call: TRBJ2-1
v_call: TRBV5-1
clone_size: -
d_call: -
cdr3_length: 13
cdr3_nt: TGCGCCAGCAGCTTGGCCAGCTACAATGAGCAGTTCTTC
cdr3_aa: CASSLASYNEQFF

j_call: TRBJ2-7
v_call: TRBV6-6
clone_size: few
d_call: TRBD2
cdr3_length: 15
cdr3_nt: TGTGCCAGCAGACCCACTAGCGGGGGGGCACACGAGCAGTACTTC
cdr3_aa: CASRPTSGGAHEQYF

j_call: TRBJ1-5
v_call: TRBV19
clone_size: -
d_call: -
cdr3_length: 13
cdr3_nt: TGTGCCAGTAGTACGGAGCTCAATCAGCCCCAGCATTTT
cdr3_aa: CASSTELNQPQHF

j_call: TRBJ1-2
v_call: TRBV6-6
clone_size: -
d_call: TRBD1
cdr3_length: 15
cdr3_nt: TGTGCCAGCAGTAGGACAGGGTGGGGGGACTATGGCTACACCTTC
cdr3_aa: CASSRTGWGDYGYTF

j_call: TRBJ1-1
v_call: TRBV6-6
clone_size: -
d_call: -
cdr3_length: 12
cdr3_nt: TGTGCCAGCAGTTACTCGTTACAGGGAGCTTTCTTT
cdr3_aa: CASSYSLQGAFF

j_call: TRBJ1-1
v_call: TRBV10-2
clone_size: -
d_call: TRBD1
cdr3_length: 14
cdr3_nt: TGCGCCAGCATTCGGGACAGGGTGAACACTGAAGCTTTCTTT
cdr3_aa: CASIRDRVNTEAFF

j_call: TRBJ2-1
v_call: TRBV10-2
clone_size: -
d_call: TRBD2
cdr3_length: 11
cdr3_nt: TGCGCCAGCAGCCCGGGGGGTGAGCAGTTCTTC
cdr3_aa: CASSPGGEQFF

j_call: TRBJ1-4
v_call: TRBV7-2
clone_size: -
d_call: -
cdr3_length: 15
cdr3_nt: TGTGCCAGCAGCTTAGAGGGCAGGGCGGGGGAAAAACTGTTTTTT
cdr3_aa: CASSLEGRAGEKLFF

j_call: TRBJ2-2
v_call: TRBV10-3
clone_size: -
d_call: -
cdr3_length: 18
cdr3_nt: TGTGCCATCAGCAAACACATCAGGGGCTCACTGAACACCGGGGAGCTGTTTTTT
cdr3_aa: CAISKHIRGSLNTGELFF

j_call: TRBJ2-1
v_call: TRBV11-3
clone_size: few
d_call: TRBD2
cdr3_length: 16
cdr3_nt: TGTGCCAGCAGCCAACGGAGCGGGGGGGCCTCTGATGAGCAGTTCTTC
cdr3_aa: CASSQRSGGASDEQFF

j_call: TRBJ1-6
v_call: TRBV4-2
clone_size: -
d_call: -
cdr3_length: 17
cdr3_nt: TGTGCCAGCAGCCAGGGTGCAAAGACTATGACTAATTCACCCCTCCACTTT
cdr3_aa: CASSQGAKTMTNSPLHF

j_call: TRBJ1-1
v_call: TRBV6-1
clone_size: -
d_call: -
cdr3_length: 14
cdr3_nt: TGTGCCATCAGTGAGCGGGGGGAGGGAACTGAAGCTTTCTTT
cdr3_aa: CAISERGEGTEAFF

j_call: TRBJ1-6
v_call: TRBV7-9
clone_size: -
d_call: TRBD1
cdr3_length: 15
cdr3_nt: TGTGCCAGCAGCCAAACCGGGACAGTCTCTTCACCCCTCCACTTT
cdr3_aa: CASSQTGTVSSPLHF

j_call: TRBJ1-4
v_call: TRBV5-1
clone_size: -
d_call: TRBD1
cdr3_length: 17
cdr3_nt: TGCGCCAGCAGCTCGACCTCGAACAGGGGTGCTAATGAAAAACTGTTTTTT
cdr3_aa: CASSSTSNRGANEKLFF

j_call: TRBJ2-2
v_call: TRBV19
clone_size: once
d_call: -
cdr3_length: 14
cdr3_nt: TGTGCCAGTAACCGACGGGGGTACACCGGGGAGCTGTTTTTT
cdr3_aa: CASNRRGYTGELFF

j_call: TRBJ2-2
v_call: TRBV5-1
clone_size: -
d_call: TRBD1
cdr3_length: 17
cdr3_nt: TGCGCCAGCAGCCAGGCTACAGGGGCAGGTATCGCCGGGGAGCTGTTTTTT
cdr3_aa: CASSQATGAGIAGELFF

j_call: TRBJ2-1
v_call: TRBV9
clone_size: -
d_call: TRBD2
cdr3_length: 14
cdr3_nt: TGTGCCAGCAGCGTCGGGACTAGTATCGATGAGCAGTTCTTC
cdr3_aa: CASSVGTSIDEQFF

j_call: TRBJ1-2
v_call: TRBV7-9
clone_size: -
d_call: -
cdr3_length: 13
cdr3_nt: TGTGCCAGCAGCCCCTCGGCAGGGTCTGGCTACACCTTC
cdr3_aa: CASSPSAGSGYTF

j_call: TRBJ1-5
v_call: TRBV7-2
clone_size: -
d_call: -
cdr3_length: 14
cdr3_nt: TGTGCCAGCAGCCTTACACCTGACAATCAGCCCCAGCATTTT
cdr3_aa: CASSLTPDNQPQHF

j_call: TRBJ2-5
v_call: TRBV28
clone_size: -
d_call: TRBD1
cdr3_length: 15
cdr3_nt: TGTGCCAGCAGTTTAAGGACAGGGGGCCGGGAGACCCAGTACTTC
cdr3_aa: CASSLRTGGRETQYF

j_call: TRBJ2-1
v_call: TRBV19
clone_size: few
d_call: TRBD2
cdr3_length: 16
cdr3_nt: TGTGCCAGTAGTGCCGTAGCGGGAGGGCCATACAATGAGCAGTTCTTC
cdr3_aa: CASSAVAGGPYNEQFF